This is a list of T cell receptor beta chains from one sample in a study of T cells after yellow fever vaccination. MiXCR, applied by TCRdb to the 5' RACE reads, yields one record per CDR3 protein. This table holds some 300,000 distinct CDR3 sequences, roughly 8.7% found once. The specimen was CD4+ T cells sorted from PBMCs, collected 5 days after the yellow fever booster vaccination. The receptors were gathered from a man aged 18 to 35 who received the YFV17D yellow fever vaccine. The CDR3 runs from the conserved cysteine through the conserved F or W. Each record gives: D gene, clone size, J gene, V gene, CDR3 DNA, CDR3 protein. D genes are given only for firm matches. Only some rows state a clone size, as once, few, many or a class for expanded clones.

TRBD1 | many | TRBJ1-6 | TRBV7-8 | TGTGCCAGCAGCCGCGGGGACAGGGGGTCACCCCTCCACTTT | CASSRGDRGSPLHF
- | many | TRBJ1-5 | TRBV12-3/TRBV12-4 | TGTGCCAGCAGTGGACAGCTCAATCAGCCCCAGCATTTT | CASSGQLNQPQHF
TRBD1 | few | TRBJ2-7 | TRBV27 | TGTGCCAGCATCGCCTCCCGGACAGGGAACTACGAGCAGTACTTC | CASIASRTGNYEQYF
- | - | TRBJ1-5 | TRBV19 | TGTGCCAGTAGGGCAATAGGTCGGTTTGATCAGCCCCAGCATTTT | CASRAIGRFDQPQHF
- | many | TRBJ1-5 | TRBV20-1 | TGCAGTGCTAGAGCTCCCCCCTCTTCCCTTTATAGCAATCAGCCCCAGCATTTT | CSARAPPSSLYSNQPQHF
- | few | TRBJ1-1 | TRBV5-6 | TGTGCCAGCAGCTTTGGGGGCCTGAACACTGAAGCTTTCTTT | CASSFGGLNTEAFF
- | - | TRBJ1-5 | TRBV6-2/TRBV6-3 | TGTGCCAGCAGTCCACAGGGACTTCAGCCCCAGCATTTT | CASSPQGLQPQHF
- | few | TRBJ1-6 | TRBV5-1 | TGCGCCAGCAGCTTGGTCCCGGGGAATAATTCACCCCTCCACTTT | CASSLVPGNNSPLHF
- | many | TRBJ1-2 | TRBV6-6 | TGTGCCAGCCTTCCCCGCGGGTTCCCGGGATATGGCTACACCTTC | CASLPRGFPGYGYTF
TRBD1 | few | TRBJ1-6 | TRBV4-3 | TGCGCCAGCAGCCAAGATGAGGGGGCAGGGAATTCACCCCTCCACTTT | CASSQDEGAGNSPLHF
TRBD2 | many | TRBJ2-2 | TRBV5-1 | TGCGCCAGCAGCAACACCCCAAGCGGGGTCACGCCCGGGGAGCTGTTTTTT | CASSNTPSGVTPGELFF
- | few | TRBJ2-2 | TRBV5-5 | TGTGCCAGCAGCCCCTTCGTAGGGGCGGGGCGTTACACCGGGGAGCTGTTTTTT | CASSPFVGAGRYTGELFF
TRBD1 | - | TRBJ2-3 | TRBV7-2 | TGTGCCAGCAGCCAGGGGAGTTTGGGAACAGGGGGAAGAATTACGCAGTATTTT | CASSQGSLGTGGRITQYF
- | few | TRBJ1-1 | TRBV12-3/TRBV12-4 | TGTGCCAGCAGTTCTGGACTCCGAGGGAAGAACACTGAAGCTTTCTTT | CASSSGLRGKNTEAFF
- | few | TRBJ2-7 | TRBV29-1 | TGCAGCGTTCGCCCAAATGTAGGGACTGGCTATGAGCAGTACTTC | CSVRPNVGTGYEQYF
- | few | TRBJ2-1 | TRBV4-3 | TGCGCCAGCAGCCAAGGCAGGACCAAGAATGAGCAGTTCTTC | CASSQGRTKNEQFF
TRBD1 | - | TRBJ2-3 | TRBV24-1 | TGTGCCACCAGTGACCACAGGGGTCGCACAGATACGCAGTATTTT | CATSDHRGRTDTQYF
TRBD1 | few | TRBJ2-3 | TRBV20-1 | TGCAGTGCCACTAAAAGGACAGGTTATGCAGATACGCAGTATTTT | CSATKRTGYADTQYF
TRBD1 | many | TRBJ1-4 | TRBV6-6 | TGTGCCAGCAGGAGACAGGGACGAAAACTGTTTTTT | CASRRQGRKLFF
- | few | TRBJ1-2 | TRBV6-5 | TGTGCCAGCAGCCGGGGGTCGGACTATGGCTACACCTTC | CASSRGSDYGYTF
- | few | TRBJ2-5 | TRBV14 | TGTGCCAGCAGCCAGTGGCATTCCGGAGAGACCCAGTACTTC | CASSQWHSGETQYF
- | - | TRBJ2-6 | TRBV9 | TGTGCCAGCAGCGTAGGTAGTGGGGCCAACGTCCTGACTTTC | CASSVGSGANVLTF
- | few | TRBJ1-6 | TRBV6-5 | TGTGCCAGCCGGGAACTAAATTCACCCCTCCACTTT | CASRELNSPLHF
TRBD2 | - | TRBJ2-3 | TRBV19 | TGTGCCAGTAGTAAGATAGCGGGCGCAGATACGCAGTATTTT | CASSKIAGADTQYF
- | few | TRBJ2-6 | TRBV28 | TGTGCCATCTCCCGGGGGGCCTACTCTGGGGCCAACGTCCTGACTTTC | CAISRGAYSGANVLTF
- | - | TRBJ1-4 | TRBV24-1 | TGTGCCACGGACCCCCCTCGCCCTGAAAAACTGTTTTTT | CATDPPRPEKLFF
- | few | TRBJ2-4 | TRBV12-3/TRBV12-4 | TGTGCCAGCAGTTTAGACACACTAGGTAGCATTCAGTACTTC | CASSLDTLGSIQYF
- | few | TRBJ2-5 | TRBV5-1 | TGCGCCAGCAGCGATCTTCAGGGGACCGAGACCCAGTACTTC | CASSDLQGTETQYF
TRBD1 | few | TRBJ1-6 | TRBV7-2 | TGTGCCAGCAGCTTAGGGACAGGTGGGACCCTCCACTTT | CASSLGTGGTLHF
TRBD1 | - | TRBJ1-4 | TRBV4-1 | TGCGCCAGCAGGCCGGGACAGGGGGGGTTTGGAGCTAATGAAAAACTGTTTTTT | CASRPGQGGFGANEKLFF
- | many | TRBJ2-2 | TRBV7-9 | TGTGCCAGCAGCCTGCGGGGTAACACCGGGGAGCTGTTTTTT | CASSLRGNTGELFF
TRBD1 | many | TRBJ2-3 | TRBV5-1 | TGCGCCAGCAGCCCGGGACAGGGACGAGATACGCAGTATTTT | CASSPGQGRDTQYF
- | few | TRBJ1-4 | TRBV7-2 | TGTGCCAGCAGCCGCCCCCCCAGGGGTGCAACAACTAATGAAAAACTGTTTTTT | CASSRPPRGATTNEKLFF
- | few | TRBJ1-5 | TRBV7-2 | TGTGCCAGCAGCTTAGATGATGGGTTAGTTCAGCCCCAGCATTTT | CASSLDDGLVQPQHF
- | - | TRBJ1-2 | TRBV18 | TGTGCCAGCTCACCGGGGGAGAATTCAGGCGGCTACACCTTC | CASSPGENSGGYTF
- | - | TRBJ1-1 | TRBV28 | TGTGCCAGCAGGGGACAACGGGTAATCCCGAACACTGAAGCTTTCTTT | CASRGQRVIPNTEAFF
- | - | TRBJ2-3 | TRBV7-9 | TGTGCCAGCAGCACGGGGGCAGATACGCAGTATTTT | CASSTGADTQYF
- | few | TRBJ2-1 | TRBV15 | TGTGCCACCAGCCCTGGGGGCCTGGGCAATGAGCAGTTCTTC | CATSPGGLGNEQFF
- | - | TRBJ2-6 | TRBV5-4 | TGTGCCAGCAGCTTTAAGGATGGGGCCAACGTCCTGACTTTC | CASSFKDGANVLTF
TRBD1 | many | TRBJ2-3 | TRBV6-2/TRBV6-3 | TGTGCCAGCACCAGACAGGGGGGGGATACGCAGTATTTT | CASTRQGGDTQYF
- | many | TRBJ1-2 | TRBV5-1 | TGCGCCAGCAGCTTGGGGTTTGGCTACACCTTC | CASSLGFGYTF
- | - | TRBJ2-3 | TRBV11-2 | TGTGCCAGCAGCTTAGCCCTGGGCAACACAGATACGCAGTATTTT | CASSLALGNTDTQYF
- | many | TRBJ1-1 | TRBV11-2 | TGTGCCAGCAGCTTTCCGGGCACTGAAGCTTTCTTT | CASSFPGTEAFF
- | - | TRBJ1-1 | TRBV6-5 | TGTGCCAGCAGTTACACGGGCGGAGGGTACACTGAAGCTTTCTTT | CASSYTGGGYTEAFF
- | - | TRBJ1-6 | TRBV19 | TGTGCCAGTAGGAACTTCGGATCACCCCTCCACTTT | CASRNFGSPLHF
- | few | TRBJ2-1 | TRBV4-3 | TGCGCCAGCACCCAGGGGCTTTCGGGGAATGAGCAGTTCTTC | CASTQGLSGNEQFF
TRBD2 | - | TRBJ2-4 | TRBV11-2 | TGTGCCAGCAGCTTACTAGCGGGGGGGAAAAACATTCAGTACTTC | CASSLLAGGKNIQYF
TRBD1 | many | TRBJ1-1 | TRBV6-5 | TGTGCCAGCAGTTACTCCCGGGACAGCTTGAACACTGAAGCTTTCTTT | CASSYSRDSLNTEAFF
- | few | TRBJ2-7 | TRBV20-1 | TGCAGTGCTAGGGATTATGGGGTGTCCCCTTACGAGCAGTACTTC | CSARDYGVSPYEQYF